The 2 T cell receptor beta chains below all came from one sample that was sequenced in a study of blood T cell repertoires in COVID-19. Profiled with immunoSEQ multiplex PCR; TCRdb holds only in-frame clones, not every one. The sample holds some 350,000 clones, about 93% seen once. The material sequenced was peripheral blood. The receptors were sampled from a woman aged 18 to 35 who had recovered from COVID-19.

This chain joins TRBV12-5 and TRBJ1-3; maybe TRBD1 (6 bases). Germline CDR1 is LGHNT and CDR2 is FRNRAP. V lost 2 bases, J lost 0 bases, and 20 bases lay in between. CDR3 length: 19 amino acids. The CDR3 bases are TGTGCTAGTGGTTTGTCTCGAAGGACAGCGTATACCTCTGGAAACACCATATATTTT. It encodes CASGLSRRTAYTSGNTIYF. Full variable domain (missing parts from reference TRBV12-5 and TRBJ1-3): DARVTQTPRHKVTEMGQEVTMRCQPILGHNTVFWYRQTMMQGLELLAYFRNRAPLDDSGMPKDRFSAEMPDATLATLKIQPSEPRDSAVYFCASGLSRRTAYTSGNTIYFGEGSWLTVV.

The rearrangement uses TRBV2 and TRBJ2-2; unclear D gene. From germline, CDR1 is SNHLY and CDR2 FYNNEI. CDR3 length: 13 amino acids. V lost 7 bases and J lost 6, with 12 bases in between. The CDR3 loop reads CASNVDRAGELFF. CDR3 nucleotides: TGTGCCAGCAACGTCGACCGGGCCGGGGAGCTGTTTTTT. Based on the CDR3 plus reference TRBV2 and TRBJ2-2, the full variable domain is EPEVTQTPSHQVTQMGQEVILRCVPISNHLYFYWYRQILGQKVEFLVSFYNNEISEKSEIFDDQFSVERPDGSNFTLKIRSTKLEDSAMYFCASNVDRAGELFFGEGSRLTVL.